The 16 T cell receptor beta chains reported below all come from one sample, sequenced in a study of CD8+ T cells in alopecia areata. After isolation, RNA underwent reverse transcription to generate cDNA as the sequencing template. Profiling relied on immunoSEQ multiplex PCR, and the TCRdb table lists in-frame clones only, not all of them. Counted here are 120,000 or so clones, approximately 58% occurring once; the ten biggest clones make up 4.5%. The sample in question was CD4+ T cells sorted from blood, obtained at week 0. The receptors shown here come from a human donor with alopecia areata.

The CDR3 here is CASSLAGLAGGEQFF. CDR3 sequence (DNA): TGTGCCAGCAGCTTAGCAGGGCTAGCGGGAGGTGAGCAGTTCTTC. The V gene is TRBV7-9, the J gene TRBJ2-1, with TRBD2 matching 11 bases. The CDR3 spans 15 residues. The V segment lost 0 bases and the J segment 9 bases; nucleotides outside the gene matches: 4. In germline, CDR1 is SEHNR, CDR2 FQNEAQ (reference sequence).

V gene TRBV7-2 combines with J gene TRBJ2-7, with D tentatively TRBD1 (6 bases). Germline-derived CDR1 and CDR2 are SGHTA and FQGNSA. There are 15 residues in the CDR3. Deletions cut 3 bases from V and 0 bases from J, with 12 bases between. The CDR3 reads CASSFRQESSYEQYF. CDR3 coding DNA: TGTGCCAGCAGCTTCCGACAGGAGAGCTCCTACGAGCAGTACTTC.

The rearrangement joins TRBV5-1 to TRBJ2-1; 8 nucleotides line up with TRBD2. The CDR3 sequence is 14 residues long. Trimming took 0 bases from V and 7 from J; bases not matched to a gene: 3. Per germline, CDR1 SGHRS and CDR2 YFSETQ. The CDR3 nucleotides read TGCGCCAGCAGCTTGGGGGGACTAGGTAATGAGCAGTTCTTC. It codes for CASSLGGLGNEQFF.

The count of this clone is one. The chain recombines TRBV2 with TRBJ1-4; D may be TRBD1 (6 bases). This CDR3 is 15 amino acids long. CDR1 is SNHLY, CDR2 FYNNEI, per germline. V lost 4 bases, J lost 5 bases, and 14 bases lay in between. The DNA for the CDR3 is TGTGCCAGCAGTGCTATGACAGGCCTCAATGAAAAACTGTTTTTT. Amino acids: CASSAMTGLNEKLFF.

This clone was counted a few times. The chain uses TRBV27 and TRBJ1-2; TRBD1 might be the D (6 bases). Trimming left V 2 bases short and J 7 bases short, with 20 bases between. Germline values: CDR1 MNHEY, CDR2 SMNVEV (reference sequence). The CDR3 totals 16 residues. CDR3 protein: CASSLGLSRGPGGYTF. The CDR3 nucleotides read TGTGCCAGCAGTTTAGGCTTGTCCCGGGGGCCAGGTGGCTACACCTTC.

The chain carries TRBV2 and TRBJ2-3; D is possibly TRBD2 (6 bases). The CDR3 loop spans 14 amino acids. Germline V lookup: CDR1 SNHLY, CDR2 FYNNEI. The V and J ends lost 6 bases and 2 bases respectively, with 12 bases between them. The CDR3 sequence: CASSRDSSTDTQYF. For the CDR3, the DNA is TGTGCCAGCAGCCGGGACTCCTCCACAGATACGCAGTATTTT.

Only a few counts were recorded for this clone. The chain uses TRBV27 and TRBJ1-1, with D hard to call. The germline V and J ends were trimmed by 2 bases and 1 base, with 8 bases remaining between them. Germline CDR1 is MNHEY and CDR2 is SMNVEV (reference sequence). The CDR3 consists of 14 residues. The CDR3 reads CASSLIGSNTEAFF. CDR3 DNA: TGTGCCAGCAGTTTAATCGGCTCGAACACTGAAGCTTTCTTT.

The gene calls are TRBV25-1 and TRBJ1-2; 8 bases align to TRBD1. With V trimmed by 2 bases and J by 7 bases, 9 bases remained unmatched. The CDR3 sequence is 15 residues long. Germline CDR1 reads MGHDK; CDR2 reads SYGVNS. The CDR3 loop is CASSEPGGLLGGYTF. The DNA of the CDR3 is TGTGCCAGCAGTGAACCAGGGGGCCTGCTGGGTGGCTACACCTTC.

The V gene is TRBV11-1, the J gene TRBJ2-3, with D hard to call. The CDR3 sequence is 12 residues long. V was cut by 5 bases and J by 6 bases, with 9 bases left in between. Germline V lookup: CDR1 SGHAT, CDR2 FQDESV (reference sequence). The CDR3 region has the DNA TGTGCCAGCAGCCTCGAGTTGGATACGCAGTATTTT. This encodes CASSLELDTQYF.

This clone has only one observation. This chain joins TRBV29-1 and TRBJ1-5; D may be TRBD1 (6 bases). V was shortened by 4 bases and J by 7 bases, with 11 bases between the two germline ends. Looked up from germline, CDR1 is SQVTM and CDR2 is ANQGSEA. The CDR3 totals 12 residues. The CDR3 nucleotides read TGCAGCGTTGCCACAGGGAGCCAGCCCCAGCATTTT. It translates to CSVATGSQPQHF.

This chain uses TRBV2 with TRBJ2-3, with D possibly TRBD1 on 5 matching bases. This CDR3 region has 14 residues. From germline, CDR1 is SNHLY and CDR2 FYNNEI. With 4 bases removed from V and 1 base from J, the gap between germline ends came to 9 bases. The chain's CDR3 is CASSAQERTDTQYF. Here the CDR3 DNA reads TGTGCCAGCAGTGCACAGGAACGCACAGATACGCAGTATTTT.

This clone was recorded only once. This chain links TRBV30 with TRBJ1-2; no clear D. The CDR3 spans 16 residues. Trimming stripped 2 bases from V and 4 bases from J, with 20 bases between. Per germline, CDR1 GTSNPN and CDR2 SVGIG (reference sequence). Here the CDR3 reads CAWSPLGSNQIYGYTF. CDR3 nucleotides: TGTGCCTGGAGTCCGCTGGGCAGCAACCAAATCTATGGCTACACCTTC.

The gene calls are TRBV5-6 and TRBJ1-1; 8 nucleotides match TRBD1. The CDR3 loop spans 14 amino acids. With V trimmed by 4 bases and J by 1 base, 3 bases remained unmatched. Germline lookup yields CDR1 SGHDT and CDR2 YYEEEE. CDR3 sequence (DNA): TGTGCCAGCAGCAAACAGGGGGAGAACACTGAAGCTTTCTTT. Encoded protein: CASSKQGENTEAFF.

This clone has a handful of counts. The chain employs TRBV28 and TRBJ1-2, with unresolved D. The CDR3 consists of 13 residues. The V gene lost 7 bases and the J gene lost 4 bases, with 13 bases spanning the gap. The germline V gene has CDR1 MDHEN and CDR2 SYDVKM. The CDR3 DNA reads as TGTGCCAGCACGTTAGGGCGAGGCTATGGCTACACCTTC. As protein: CASTLGRGYGYTF.

J is TRBJ2-7 and V is TRBV6-5; 7 nucleotides line up with TRBD1. This CDR3 spans 14 amino acids. Germline loops: CDR1 MNHEY, CDR2 SVGAGI. Trimming took 4 bases from V and 2 from J; bases not matched to a gene: 5. The CDR3 DNA reads as TGTGCCAGCAGTTCTCGACAGGGCCCCTACGAGCAGTACTTC. It codes for CASSSRQGPYEQYF.

This sequence joins TRBV2 and TRBJ1-2; TRBD1 is a possible D gene (5 bases). There are 12 residues in the CDR3. Trimming took 4 bases from V and 3 from J, leaving 6 bases between them. CDR1 and CDR2 from the germline V gene are SNHLY and FYNNEI. In nucleotides, the CDR3 is TGTGCCAGCAGTGGACAGTACTATGGCTACACCTTC. This codes for CASSGQYYGYTF.